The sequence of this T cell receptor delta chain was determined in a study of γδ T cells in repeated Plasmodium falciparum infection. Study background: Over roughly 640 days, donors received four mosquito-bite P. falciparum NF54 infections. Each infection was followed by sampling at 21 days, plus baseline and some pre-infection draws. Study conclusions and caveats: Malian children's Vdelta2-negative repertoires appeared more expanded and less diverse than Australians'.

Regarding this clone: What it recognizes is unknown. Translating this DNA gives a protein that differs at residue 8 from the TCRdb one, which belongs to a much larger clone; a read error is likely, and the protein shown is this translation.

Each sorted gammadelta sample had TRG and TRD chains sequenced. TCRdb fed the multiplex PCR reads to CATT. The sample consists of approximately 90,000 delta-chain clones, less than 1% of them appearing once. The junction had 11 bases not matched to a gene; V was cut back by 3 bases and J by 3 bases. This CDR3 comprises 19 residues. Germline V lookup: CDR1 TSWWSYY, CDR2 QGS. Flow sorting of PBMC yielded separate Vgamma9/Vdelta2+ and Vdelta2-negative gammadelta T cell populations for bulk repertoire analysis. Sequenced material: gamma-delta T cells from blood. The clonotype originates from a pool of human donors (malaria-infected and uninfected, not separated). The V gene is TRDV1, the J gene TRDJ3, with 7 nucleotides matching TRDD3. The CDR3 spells CALGDYSRGIRWDTRQMFF. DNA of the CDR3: TGTGCTCTTGGGGACTACAGCCGGGGGATTCGCTGGGACACCCGACAGATGTTTTTC.